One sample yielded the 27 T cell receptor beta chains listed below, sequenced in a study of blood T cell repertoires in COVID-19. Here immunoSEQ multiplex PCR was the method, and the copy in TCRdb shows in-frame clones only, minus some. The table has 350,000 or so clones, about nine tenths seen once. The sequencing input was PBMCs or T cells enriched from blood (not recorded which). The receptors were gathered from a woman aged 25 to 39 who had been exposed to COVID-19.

The CDR3 DNA reads as TGTGCCAGCAGCTACGCTGGGGACAATAAAAACATTCAGTACTTC. Translating gives CASSYAGDNKNIQYF. The V and J genes are TRBV7-9 and TRBJ2-4, with a possible D match to TRBD1 (6 bases). Germline CDR1 SEHNR, CDR2 FQNEAQ (reference sequence). Trimming removed 4 bases from V and 4 bases from J, with 14 bases in between. The CDR3 is 15 amino acids. Full variable domain (outside the CDR3, taken from reference TRBV7-9 and TRBJ2-4): DTGVSQNPRHKITKRGQNVTFRCDPISEHNRLYWYRQTLGQGPEFLTYFQNEAQLEKSRLLSDRFSAERPKGSFSTLEIQRTEQGDSAMYLCASSYAGDNKNIQYFGAGTRLSVL.

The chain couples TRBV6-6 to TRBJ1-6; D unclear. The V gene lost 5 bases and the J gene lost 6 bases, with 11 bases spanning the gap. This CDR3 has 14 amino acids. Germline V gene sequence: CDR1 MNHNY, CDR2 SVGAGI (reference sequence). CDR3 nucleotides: TGTGCCAGCAGTCGTCAGGAGGCTAATTCACCCCTCCACTTT. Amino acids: CASSRQEANSPLHF.

The CDR3 spells CASSSQTSFEQYF. The CDR3 nucleotides are TGTGCCAGCAGTTCCCAGACTAGCTTCGAGCAGTACTTC. The V and J genes are TRBV28 and TRBJ2-7; 7 bases map to TRBD2. J lost 6 bases, V lost 4 bases, and 6 bases had no gene match. The germline gives CDR1 MDHEN, CDR2 SYDVKM. The length of the CDR3 is 13 residues.

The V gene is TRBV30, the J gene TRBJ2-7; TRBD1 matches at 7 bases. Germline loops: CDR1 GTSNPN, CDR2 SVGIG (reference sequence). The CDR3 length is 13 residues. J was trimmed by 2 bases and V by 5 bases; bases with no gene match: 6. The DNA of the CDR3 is TGTGCCTGGTTACAGGGGTATCCCTACGAGCAGTACTTC. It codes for CAWLQGYPYEQYF.

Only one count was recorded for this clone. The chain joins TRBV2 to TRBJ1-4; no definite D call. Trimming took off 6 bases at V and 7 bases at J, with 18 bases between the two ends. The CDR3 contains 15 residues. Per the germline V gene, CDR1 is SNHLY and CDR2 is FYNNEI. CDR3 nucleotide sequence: TGTGCCAGCAGCCGCGGGGAGGCACCTGTTGAAAAACTGTTTTTT. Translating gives CASSRGEAPVEKLFF.

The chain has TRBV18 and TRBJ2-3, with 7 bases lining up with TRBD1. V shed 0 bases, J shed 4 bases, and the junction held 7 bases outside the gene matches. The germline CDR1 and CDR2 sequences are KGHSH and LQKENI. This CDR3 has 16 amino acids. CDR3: CASSPPVRQGSDTQYF. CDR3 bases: TGTGCCAGCTCACCACCGGTACGACAGGGCTCAGATACGCAGTATTTT.

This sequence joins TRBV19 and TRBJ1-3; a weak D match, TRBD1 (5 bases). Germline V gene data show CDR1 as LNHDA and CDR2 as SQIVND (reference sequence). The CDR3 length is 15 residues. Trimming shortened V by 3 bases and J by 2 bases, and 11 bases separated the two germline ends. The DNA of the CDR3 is TGTGCCAGTAGTATCATTACAGGTGCTGGAAACACCATATATTTT. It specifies CASSIITGAGNTIYF.

The CDR3 spells CSVAGTVGLNTGELFF. The CDR3 DNA reads as TGCAGCGTGGCCGGGACAGTAGGATTGAACACCGGGGAGCTGTTTTTT. This sequence joins TRBV29-1 and TRBJ2-2; 7 bases are a match to TRBD1. The ends lost 6 bases at V and 1 base at J; junction bases unmatched: 11. The CDR3 totals 16 residues. Germline assignment: CDR1 SQVTM and CDR2 ANQGSEA.

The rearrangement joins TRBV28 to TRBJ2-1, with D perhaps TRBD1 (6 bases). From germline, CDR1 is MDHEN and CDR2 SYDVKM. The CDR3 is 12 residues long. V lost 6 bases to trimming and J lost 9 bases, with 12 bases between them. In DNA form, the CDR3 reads TGTGCCAGCAGAAGGGGGTCGGGTGAGCAGTTCTTC. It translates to CASRRGSGEQFF. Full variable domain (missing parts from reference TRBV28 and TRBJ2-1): DVKVTQSSRYLVKRTGEKVFLECVQDMDHENMFWYRQDPGLGLRLIYFSYDVKMKEKGDIPEGYSVSREKKERFSLILESASTNQTSMYLCASRRGSGEQFFGPGTRLTVL.

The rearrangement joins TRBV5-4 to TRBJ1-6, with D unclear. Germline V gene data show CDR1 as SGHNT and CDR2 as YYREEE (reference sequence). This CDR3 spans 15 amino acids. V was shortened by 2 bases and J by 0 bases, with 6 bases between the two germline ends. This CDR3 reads CASSLQSSYNSPLHF. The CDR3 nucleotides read TGTGCCAGCAGCTTACAGAGCTCCTATAATTCACCCCTCCACTTT.

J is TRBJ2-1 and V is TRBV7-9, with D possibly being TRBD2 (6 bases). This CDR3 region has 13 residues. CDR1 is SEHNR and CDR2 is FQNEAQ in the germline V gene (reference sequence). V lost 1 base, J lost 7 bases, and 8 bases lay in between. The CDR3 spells CASSLVGGNEQFF. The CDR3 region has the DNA TGTGCCAGCAGCTTAGTGGGGGGAAATGAGCAGTTCTTC.

In DNA, the CDR3 is TGTGCCAGTAGTTCCCGGGACAGGGGGCCGCTGGCCTATGAAAAACTGTTTTTT. Its protein is CASSSRDRGPLAYEKLFF. The chain is built from TRBV19 and TRBJ1-4, with 12 bases aligning to TRBD1. With 5 bases clipped from V and 6 bases from J, the junction kept 13 bases outside the gene matches. The CDR3 runs 18 residues. Germline V gene data show CDR1 as LNHDA and CDR2 as SQIVND (reference sequence).

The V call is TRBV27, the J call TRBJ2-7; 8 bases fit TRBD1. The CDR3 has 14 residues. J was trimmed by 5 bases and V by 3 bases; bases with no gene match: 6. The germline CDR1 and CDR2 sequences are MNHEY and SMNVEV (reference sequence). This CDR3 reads CASSLTGVRNEQYF. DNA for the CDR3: TGTGCCAGCAGTTTGACAGGGGTGAGGAACGAGCAGTACTTC.

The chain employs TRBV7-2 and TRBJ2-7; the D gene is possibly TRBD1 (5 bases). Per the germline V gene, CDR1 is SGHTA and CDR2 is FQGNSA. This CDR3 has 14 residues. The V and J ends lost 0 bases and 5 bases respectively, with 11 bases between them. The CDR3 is CASSLAPRVDEQYF. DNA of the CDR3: TGTGCCAGCAGCTTAGCCCCCAGGGTAGACGAGCAGTACTTC.

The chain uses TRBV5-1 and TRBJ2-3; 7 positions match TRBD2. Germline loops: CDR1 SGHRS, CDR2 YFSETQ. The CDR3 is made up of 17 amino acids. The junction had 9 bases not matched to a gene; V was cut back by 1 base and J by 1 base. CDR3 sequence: CASSLFPAGAGTDTQYF. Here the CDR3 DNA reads TGCGCCAGCAGCTTGTTCCCGGCGGGAGCTGGCACAGATACGCAGTATTTT.

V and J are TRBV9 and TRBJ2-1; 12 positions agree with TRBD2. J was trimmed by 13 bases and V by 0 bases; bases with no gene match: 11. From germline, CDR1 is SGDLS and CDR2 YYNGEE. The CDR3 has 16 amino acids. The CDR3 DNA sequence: TGTGCCAGCAGCGTAGGCGGGACTAGCGGGCTCAGTTTACAGTTCTTC. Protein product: CASSVGGTSGLSLQFF.

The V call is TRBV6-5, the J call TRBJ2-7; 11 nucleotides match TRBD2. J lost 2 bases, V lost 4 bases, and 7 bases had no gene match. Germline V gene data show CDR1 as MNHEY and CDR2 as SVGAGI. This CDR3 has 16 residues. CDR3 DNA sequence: TGTGCCAGCAGTTTTACGGGACTAGCGGAGACCTACGAGCAGTACTTC. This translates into CASSFTGLAETYEQYF.

The chain's CDR3 is CASSGTGAAGEQYF. DNA of the CDR3: TGCGCCAGCAGCGGAACAGGGGCAGCTGGCGAGCAGTACTTC. The V call is TRBV5-1, the J call TRBJ2-7; TRBD1 matches 7 bases. Trimming cost V 4 bases and J 6 bases; bases outside gene matches: 10. Looked up from germline, CDR1 is SGHRS and CDR2 is YFSETQ. The CDR3 runs to 14 residues. Combining the CDR3 with reference TRBV5-1 and TRBJ2-7 gives the whole variable domain KAGVTQTPRYLIKTRGQQVTLSCSPISGHRSVSWYQQTPGQGLQFLFEYFSETQRNKGNFPGRFSGRQFSNSRSEMNVSTLELGDSALYLCASSGTGAAGEQYFGPGTRLTVT.

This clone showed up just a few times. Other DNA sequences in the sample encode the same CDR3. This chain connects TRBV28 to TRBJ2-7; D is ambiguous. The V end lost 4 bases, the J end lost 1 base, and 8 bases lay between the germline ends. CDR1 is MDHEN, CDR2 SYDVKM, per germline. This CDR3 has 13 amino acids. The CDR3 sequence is CASSSSGSYEQYF. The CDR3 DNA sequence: TGTGCCAGCAGTTCGAGTGGTTCCTACGAGCAGTACTTC.

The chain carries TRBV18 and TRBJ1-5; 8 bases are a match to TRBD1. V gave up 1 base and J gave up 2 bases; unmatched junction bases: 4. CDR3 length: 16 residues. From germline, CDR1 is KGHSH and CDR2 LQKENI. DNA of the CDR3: TGTGCCAGCTCACCACTGGGGACAGGAGGCAATCAGCCCCAGCATTTT. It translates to CASSPLGTGGNQPQHF.

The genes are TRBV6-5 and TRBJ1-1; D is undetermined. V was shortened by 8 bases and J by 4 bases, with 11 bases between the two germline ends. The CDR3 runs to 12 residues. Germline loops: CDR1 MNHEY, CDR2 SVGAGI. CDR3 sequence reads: CASLNSFTEAFF. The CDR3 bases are TGTGCCAGCCTCAATAGTTTCACTGAAGCTTTCTTT.

CDR3 sequence reads: CASSSIGGVSTDTQYF. As DNA, the CDR3 is TGTGCCAGCAGCTCCATTGGCGGGGTTAGCACAGATACGCAGTATTTT. This chain joins TRBV7-3 and TRBJ2-3, with D possibly being TRBD2 (6 bases). The CDR3 loop spans 16 amino acids. Looked up from germline, CDR1 is SGHTA and CDR2 is FQGTGA. V was pared by 4 bases and J by 0 bases, with 14 bases between.

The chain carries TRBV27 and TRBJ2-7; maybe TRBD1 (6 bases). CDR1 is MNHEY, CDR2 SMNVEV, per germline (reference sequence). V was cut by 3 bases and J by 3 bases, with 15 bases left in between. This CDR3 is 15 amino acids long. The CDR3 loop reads CASSLRAGALYEQYF. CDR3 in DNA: TGTGCCAGCAGTTTGAGGGCAGGGGCGCTCTACGAGCAGTACTTC.

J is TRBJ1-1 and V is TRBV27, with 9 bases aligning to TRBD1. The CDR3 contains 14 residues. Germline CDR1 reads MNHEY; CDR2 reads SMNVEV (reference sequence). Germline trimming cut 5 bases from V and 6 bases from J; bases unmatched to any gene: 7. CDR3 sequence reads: CASSLGTGSSEAFF. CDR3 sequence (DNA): TGTGCCAGCAGTCTCGGGACAGGGTCGTCTGAAGCTTTCTTT.

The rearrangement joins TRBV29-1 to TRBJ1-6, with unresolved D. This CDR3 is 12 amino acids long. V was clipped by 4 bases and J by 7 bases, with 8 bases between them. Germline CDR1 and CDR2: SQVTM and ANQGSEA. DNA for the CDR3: TGCAGCGTTGGGACGGGGAATTCACCCCTCCACTTT. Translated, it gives CSVGTGNSPLHF.

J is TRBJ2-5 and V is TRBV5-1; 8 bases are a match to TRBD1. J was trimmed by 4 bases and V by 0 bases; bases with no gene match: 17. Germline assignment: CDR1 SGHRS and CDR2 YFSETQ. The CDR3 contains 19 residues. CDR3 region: CASSLVGTGALSWGETQYF. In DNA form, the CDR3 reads TGCGCCAGCAGCTTGGTGGGGACAGGCGCCCTATCTTGGGGAGAGACCCAGTACTTC.

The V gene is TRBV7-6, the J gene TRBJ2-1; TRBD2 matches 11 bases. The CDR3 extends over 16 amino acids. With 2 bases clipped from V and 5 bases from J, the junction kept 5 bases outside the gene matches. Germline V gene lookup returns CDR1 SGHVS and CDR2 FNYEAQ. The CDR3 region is CASSLTAGLADNEQFF. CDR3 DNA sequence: TGTGCCAGCAGCTTAACCGCGGGACTAGCGGACAATGAGCAGTTCTTC.